This TCR beta chain was retrieved from a study of response to subunit inactivated influenza vaccine. TCRdb reprocessed the RT-PCR reads with MiXCR, giving one entry per CDR3 protein. The sample yields roughly 700,000 distinct CDR3 sequences, more than 11% seen once. V dropped 6 bases and J dropped 3 bases, with 30 bases sitting between them. This CDR3 contains 20 residues. Per germline, CDR1 MNHEY and CDR2 SVGEGT. Sequenced material: PBMCs from blood, taken roughly 15 days before vaccination. The gene calls are TRBV6-2 or TRBV6-3 and TRBJ2-1, with D possibly matching TRBD2 (6 bases). The sequence derives from a man aged 50 to 59 who received an inactivated influenza vaccine. The CDR3 sequence: CASSPGRLALGLSHYNEQFF. CDR3 nucleotides: TGTGCCAGCAGCCCCGGTCGCCTAGCGTTGGGCTTATCACACTACAATGAGCAGTTCTTC.